Reported below is one T cell receptor (beta chain). Its antigen is not identified. Different DNA sequences within this sample yield the same CDR3. The sample comes from a study of beta chain features in type 1 diabetes. Study-level findings and limits: Although PCR might favor shorter templates, it would do so equally in patients and controls. Moderate but significant shortening of TCRB CDR3s was recorded in all four CD4+ subsets from Type 1 diabetes patients. Among type 1 diabetes patients, VDJ junctions had fewer insertions and more deletions.

CDR3 length: 11 residues. CDR1 SNHLY and CDR2 FYNNEI come from the germline V gene. The V and J ends lost 2 bases and 2 bases respectively, with 0 bases between them. The entirety of the isolated RNA underwent reverse transcription, so expressed TCRB transcripts were sequenced. Naive, central memory and regulatory T cell samples came to a mean of around 3.5 million reads. Generated by immunoSEQ multiplex PCR, the TCRdb table keeps only in-frame clones and is missing some. The sample yields 550,000 to 850,000 clones, about an eighth seen once. The clonotype comes from a man aged 18-30 years with type 1 diabetes. The rearrangement links TRBV2 to TRBJ1-1; D gene unclear. Source material: naive CD4+ T cells from blood. The DNA of the CDR3 is TGTGCCAGCAGTGAAAACACTGAAGCTTTCTTT. Translated, it gives CASSENTEAFF.